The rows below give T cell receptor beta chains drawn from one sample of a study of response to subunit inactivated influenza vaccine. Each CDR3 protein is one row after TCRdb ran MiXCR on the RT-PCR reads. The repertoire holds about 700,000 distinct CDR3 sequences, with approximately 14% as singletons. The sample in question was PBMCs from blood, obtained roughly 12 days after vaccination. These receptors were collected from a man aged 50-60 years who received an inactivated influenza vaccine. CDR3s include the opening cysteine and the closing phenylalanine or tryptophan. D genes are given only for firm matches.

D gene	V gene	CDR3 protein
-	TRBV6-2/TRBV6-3	CASSDLGGGGYTF
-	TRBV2	CASKSQTYTGELFF
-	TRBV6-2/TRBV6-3	CASSRGYYQPQHF
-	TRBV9	CASSVGHASSYEQYF
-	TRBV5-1	CASSLAVGRGYGYTF
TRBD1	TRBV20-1	CSAGQGGDGYTF
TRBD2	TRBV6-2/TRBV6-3	CASSPGGAENYNEQFF
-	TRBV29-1	CSVIADTQYF
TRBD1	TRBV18	CASSPQGQGNTGELFF
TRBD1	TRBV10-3	CAIRPGQGDTQYF
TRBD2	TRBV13	CASSLMGLAGYEQYF
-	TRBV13	CASSPVDLDNEQFF
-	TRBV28	CATTGHTEAFF
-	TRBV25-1	CASSAISNQPQHF
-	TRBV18	CASSPKNSNQPQHF
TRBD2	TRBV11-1	CASSPRLGLAGVGSYNEQFF
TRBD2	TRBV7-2	CASSPRRTSHEQFF
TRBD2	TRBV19	CASSMLAEYNEQFF
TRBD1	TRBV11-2	CASSLRDRDYGYTF
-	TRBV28	CASSLPGVVETQYF
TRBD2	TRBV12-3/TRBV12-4	CASSPRAGLSTDTQYF